The 31 T cell receptor beta chains listed next were all sequenced from one sample in a study of cytomegalovirus exposure and HLA in healthy donors. PCR employed 60 Vbeta and 13 Jbeta primers. Using immunoSEQ multiplex PCR, the repertoire was profiled, and TCRdb retains in-frame clones only, with some absent. This specimen shows 50,000 or so clones; the ten leading clones hold roughly 12%. The sequenced sample was PBMCs. The source is a woman aged 55-70 years in good health and CMV-seropositive.

V is TRBV30 and J is TRBJ2-1, with TRBD2 identical over 13 bases. The CDR3 covers 18 residues. Germline trimming cut 3 bases from V and 3 bases from J; bases unmatched to any gene: 11. Germline values: CDR1 GTSNPN, CDR2 SVGIG (reference sequence). CDR3: CAWRRTSGGQGDYNEQFF. The CDR3 DNA reads as TGTGCCTGGAGGCGGACTAGCGGGGGCCAAGGAGACTACAATGAGCAGTTCTTC.

This chain connects TRBV9 to TRBJ1-3; D unclear. The CDR3 loop spans 17 amino acids. Looked up from germline, CDR1 is SGDLS and CDR2 is YYNGEE. V was trimmed by 0 bases and J by 0 bases, leaving 13 bases between them. The CDR3 sequence: CASSVERLPVSGNTIYF. CDR3 DNA sequence: TGTGCCAGCAGCGTAGAGAGACTCCCAGTCTCTGGAAACACCATATATTTT.

The CDR3 reads CASSLGRGNAEKLFF. CDR3 bases: TGTGCCAGCAGCTTAGGGAGGGGTAACGCTGAAAAACTGTTTTTT. J is TRBJ1-4 and V is TRBV7-9, with a tentative D call TRBD1 (5 bases). The CDR3 is 15 residues long. Germline V lookup: CDR1 SEHNR, CDR2 FQNEAQ (reference sequence). V was shortened by 1 base and J by 7 bases, with 13 bases between the two germline ends.

V is TRBV5-1 and J is TRBJ1-3; weak D call: TRBD1 (6 bases). Looked up from germline, CDR1 is SGHRS and CDR2 is YFSETQ. V was trimmed by 7 bases and J by 0 bases, leaving 14 bases between them. The CDR3 sequence is 15 residues long. For the CDR3, the DNA is TGCGCCAGCTCCGGGACAACCGTCTCTGGAAACACCATATATTTT. Translated, it gives CASSGTTVSGNTIYF.

The V and J genes are TRBV29-1 and TRBJ2-7; 9 nucleotides align to TRBD1. Per the germline V gene, CDR1 is SQVTM and CDR2 is ANQGSEA. The V and J ends lost 6 bases and 6 bases, in that order; junction bases with no gene match: 9. This CDR3 is built from 13 residues. This CDR3 reads CSVAGTGFGEQYF. CDR3 in DNA: TGCAGCGTGGCCGGGACAGGGTTTGGCGAGCAGTACTTC.

This rearrangement joins TRBV19 to TRBJ2-7, with D perhaps matching TRBD2 (6 bases). Trimming left V 3 bases short and J 7 bases short, with 10 bases between. Looked up from germline, CDR1 is LNHDA and CDR2 is SQIVND (reference sequence). CDR3 size: 12 residues. The CDR3 DNA reads TGTGCCAGTAGTATCCTGGGGGGAGAGCAGTACTTC. Translated: CASSILGGEQYF.

The chain couples TRBV5-1 to TRBJ2-7; 7 bases map to TRBD1. The CDR3 has 15 residues. V gave up 0 bases and J gave up 7 bases; unmatched junction bases: 10. The V gene's germline CDR1 is SGHRS and CDR2 YFSETQ. The CDR3 bases are TGCGCCAGCAGCTTGGACGGACAGGTGAGGAATGAGCAGTACTTC. Translation: CASSLDGQVRNEQYF.

The CDR3 nucleotides read TGTGCCAGCAAAAGACAGGGCGAGACCTATGGCTACACCTTC. This sequence encodes CASKRQGETYGYTF. This chain connects TRBV27 to TRBJ1-2; 7 bases are a match to TRBD1. Germline values: CDR1 MNHEY, CDR2 SMNVEV (reference sequence). The CDR3 contains 14 residues. V lost 7 bases and J lost 4; bases outside the gene matches: 9.

The chain carries TRBV7-9 and TRBJ2-1; 8 nucleotides align to TRBD2. This CDR3 has 16 residues. V lost 1 base, J lost 10 bases, and 12 bases stayed unmatched. The germline CDR1 and CDR2 sequences are SEHNR and FQNEAQ (reference sequence). The CDR3 DNA reads as TGTGCCAGCAGCTTAGATTCTGCGGGGGGCAATACCGAGCAGTTCTTC. Translating gives CASSLDSAGGNTEQFF.

The genes are TRBV11-3 and TRBJ1-5; D gene uncertain. Germline CDR1 is SGHNT and CDR2 is YENEEA. The CDR3 has 14 residues. Trimming shortened V by 1 base and J by 7 bases, and 11 bases separated the two germline ends. CDR3 sequence: CASSLGDGGQPQHF. The CDR3 nucleotides are TGTGCCAGCAGCTTAGGGGATGGAGGGCAGCCCCAGCATTTT.

In DNA, the CDR3 is TGTGCCAGCACTTCGGGACAGGGGGCGCAAACTGAAGCTTTCTTT. Its translation is CASTSGQGAQTEAFF. J is TRBJ1-1 and V is TRBV11-3; 12 positions agree with TRBD1. V dropped 7 bases and J dropped 5; count of bases not matched to a gene: 8. Germline lookup yields CDR1 SGHNT and CDR2 YENEEA. CDR3 size: 15 residues.

A remark on this clone: The sample has other DNA sequences that encode this CDR3 too. This chain uses TRBV28 with TRBJ2-7; the D is unclear. CDR1 is MDHEN and CDR2 is SYDVKM in the germline V gene. Deletions cut 7 bases from V and 4 bases from J, with 20 bases between. The CDR3 is made up of 15 amino acids. The DNA for the CDR3 is TGTGCCAGCACCCTCGGTGTCCCCGTGAAGTACGAGCAGTACTTC. Its translation is CASTLGVPVKYEQYF.

J is TRBJ2-7 and V is TRBV6-5; 7 bases map to TRBD1. This CDR3 is built from 15 residues. Germline V gene data show CDR1 as MNHEY and CDR2 as SVGAGI. V dropped 6 bases and J dropped 3; count of bases not matched to a gene: 11. Here the CDR3 DNA reads TGTGCCAGCAGACAGGGGCGACAGGCTTACTACGAGCAGTACTTC. Translated: CASRQGRQAYYEQYF.

The chain carries TRBV6-5 and TRBJ1-2; maybe TRBD1 (6 bases). V shed 4 bases and J shed 5 bases, with 17 bases lying between them. The germline V gene has CDR1 MNHEY and CDR2 SVGAGI. The length of the CDR3 is 15 residues. DNA of the CDR3: TGTGCCAGCAGTTCCCTCTCATTACAGGGTTATGGCTACACCTTC. Translation: CASSSLSLQGYGYTF.

Of note for this clone: Relative to the germline gene, one junction end is altered; a read error may explain this. The chain recombines TRBV6-5 with TRBJ2-5, with 9 bases that match TRBD1. The CDR3 length is 14 residues. Germline V gene data show CDR1 as MNHEY and CDR2 as SVGAGI. The CDR3 bases are TGTGCCAGCAATTGGGGACAGGGCGAAGAGAACCAGTACTTC. It yields the protein CASNWGQGEENQYF.

This chain connects TRBV5-4 to TRBJ2-2, with no clear D. Germline lookup yields CDR1 SGHNT and CDR2 YYREEE (reference sequence). V lost 3 bases, J lost 2 bases, and 5 bases lay in between. The length of the CDR3 is 13 residues. The CDR3 sequence: CASSSTNTGELFF. The CDR3 DNA follows: TGTGCCAGCAGCTCGACTAACACCGGGGAGCTGTTTTTT.

The chain joins TRBV27 to TRBJ2-5, with a possible D match to TRBD1 (5 bases). The J call may not be correct, given that the DNA end is closer to TRBJ2-7. The CDR3 is 14 amino acids. The germline V gene has CDR1 MNHEY and CDR2 SMNVEV (reference sequence). The DNA of the CDR3 is TGTGCCAGCAGTTTTGCAGGGCAACTCTACGAGCAGTACTTC. Translated, it gives CASSFAGQLYEQYF.

The J gene is TRBJ1-6, the V gene TRBV11-2; D is undetermined. The CDR3 totals 17 residues. Deletions cut 8 bases from V and 5 bases from J, with 22 bases between. Germline V gene data show CDR1 as SGHAT and CDR2 as FQNNGV. CDR3 sequence: CASQNLGRGTNNSPLHF. DNA of the CDR3: TGTGCCAGCCAAAACCTAGGTCGGGGAACCAATAATTCACCCCTCCACTTT.

CDR3 DNA sequence: TGCGCCAGCAGCCGGGACTTCACGGGCGGAGAGACCCAGTACTTC. Protein: CASSRDFTGGETQYF. The chain joins TRBV5-1 to TRBJ2-5, with a weak D call TRBD2 (6 bases). V was cut by 4 bases and J by 4 bases, with 17 bases left in between. The CDR3 is 15 amino acids. The germline V gene encodes CDR1 SGHRS and CDR2 YFSETQ.

The chain has TRBV10-1 and TRBJ1-1, with 7 bases lining up with TRBD1. Per germline, CDR1 WNHNN and CDR2 SYGVQD (reference sequence). CDR3 size: 14 residues. The V segment lost 4 bases and the J segment 2 bases; nucleotides outside the gene matches: 4. The CDR3 coding sequence is TGCGCCAGCAGTGGGGGACAGTCTAACACTGAAGCTTTCTTT. The encoded protein is CASSGGQSNTEAFF.

As DNA, the CDR3 is TGTGCCAGCAGTTACTCGAGATCCGGGATTGGGGAGCAGTACTTC. Translation gives CASSYSRSGIGEQYF. This chain joins TRBV6-5 and TRBJ2-7, with TRBD2 as a possible D gene (5 bases). V lost 0 bases to trimming and J lost 7 bases, with 16 bases between them. There are 15 residues in the CDR3. CDR1 is MNHEY and CDR2 is SVGAGI in the germline V gene.

The chain recombines TRBV25-1 with TRBJ1-2, with a weak D call TRBD1 (5 bases). The CDR3 runs 13 residues. With 3 bases removed from V and 4 bases from J, the gap between germline ends came to 9 bases. Germline-derived CDR1 and CDR2 are MGHDK and SYGVNS. The CDR3, as DNA: TGTGCCAGCAGTGAGGGAGGGGTCTATGGCTACACCTTC. Translating it yields CASSEGGVYGYTF.

The J gene is TRBJ2-7, the V gene TRBV15, with 11 bases lining up with TRBD1. Germline V gene sequence: CDR1 LNHNV, CDR2 YYDKDF (reference sequence). There are 14 residues in the CDR3. V gave up 1 base and J gave up 6 bases; unmatched junction bases: 2. The CDR3 DNA is TGTGCCACCAGCAGAGGGGGACAGGGGGGCGAGCAGTACTTC. Protein product: CATSRGGQGGEQYF.

V gene TRBV5-6 combines with J gene TRBJ2-3, with D possibly being TRBD2 (5 bases). Per germline, CDR1 SGHDT and CDR2 YYEEEE. V lost 4 bases and J lost 1, with 10 bases in between. CDR3 length: 14 amino acids. CDR3 coding DNA: TGTGCCAGCAGCCTGGCGGGTGGCACAGATACGCAGTATTTT. It specifies CASSLAGGTDTQYF.

This chain uses TRBV14 with TRBJ1-2, with 9 bases identical to TRBD1. Germline values: CDR1 SGHDN, CDR2 FVKESK. The ends lost 4 bases at V and 2 bases at J; junction bases unmatched: 5. The CDR3 has 15 amino acids. The CDR3 bases are TGTGCCAGCAGCCGCACCGGGACAGGGAACTATGGCTACACCTTC. Amino acid sequence: CASSRTGTGNYGYTF. The entire variable domain, with the rest obtained from reference TRBV14 and TRBJ1-2, is as follows: EAGVTQFPSHSVIEKGQTVTLRCDPISGHDNLYWYRRVMGKEIKFLLHFVKESKQDESGMPNNRFLAERTGGTYSTLKVQPAELEDSGVYFCASSRTGTGNYGYTFGSGTRLTVV.

The chain uses TRBV6-1 and TRBJ1-6; possible D gene TRBD1, 5 bases. This CDR3 has 15 residues. Germline CDR1 and CDR2: MNHNS and SASEGT. Trimming removed 1 base at V and 7 bases at J, with 11 bases between. CDR3 DNA sequence: TGTGCCAGCAGTGAAGGTTCCCAGGGAAATTCACCCCTCCACTTT. Amino acid sequence: CASSEGSQGNSPLHF.

The chain is built from TRBV15 and TRBJ2-7, with D possibly matching TRBD2 (7 bases). Per germline, CDR1 LNHNV and CDR2 YYDKDF (reference sequence). This CDR3 spans 17 amino acids. V was shortened by 3 bases and J by 2 bases, with 20 bases between the two germline ends. CDR3 region: CATSRGGRAGETYEQYF. CDR3 DNA sequence: TGTGCCACCAGCAGGGGGGGCCGGGCGGGGGAGACCTACGAGCAGTACTTC.

The chain recombines TRBV5-6 with TRBJ2-3; 7 bases are shared with TRBD2. J lost 5 bases, V lost 3 bases, and 0 bases had no gene match. CDR1 and CDR2 from the germline V gene are SGHDT and YYEEEE. The CDR3 is made up of 12 amino acids. This CDR3 is CASSWGGDTQYF. The CDR3 coding sequence is TGTGCCAGCAGCTGGGGGGGAGATACGCAGTATTTT.

The chain is built from TRBV10-3 and TRBJ1-6; D unresolved. The germline V gene encodes CDR1 ENHRY and CDR2 SYGVKD. CDR3 length equals 15 residues. The V and J ends lost 0 bases and 9 bases respectively, with 12 bases between them. The CDR3 DNA reads as TGTGCCATCAGTGAGTCTGACTCCGAGGCTTCACCCCTCCACTTT. It yields the protein CAISESDSEASPLHF.

The CDR3 here is CASSEYNEQFF. In DNA, the CDR3 is TGTGCCAGCTCAGAGTACAATGAGCAGTTCTTC. The chain couples TRBV18 to TRBJ2-1; D gene uncertain. The CDR3 length is 11 residues. V lost 5 bases, J lost 4 bases, and 3 bases lay in between. The germline V gene has CDR1 KGHSH and CDR2 LQKENI.

The chain combines TRBV7-9 with TRBJ1-2; TRBD1 matches at 7 bases. The CDR3 runs to 16 residues. The V segment lost 8 bases and the J segment 7 bases; nucleotides outside the gene matches: 19. In germline, CDR1 is SEHNR, CDR2 FQNEAQ (reference sequence). CDR3 nucleotide sequence: TGTGCCAGCGGCCTGAAGGGGGCGATGGTTGAGGGTGGCTACACCTTC. Protein: CASGLKGAMVEGGYTF.